The 24 T cell receptor beta chains in this list originate from one sample, sequenced in a study of cytomegalovirus exposure and HLA in healthy donors. TCRdb's table, derived via immunoSEQ multiplex PCR, lists solely in-frame clones and lacks some. The sample shows about 240,000 clones, just under 90% of them seen only once. Sample: PBMCs. These receptors all stem from a man aged 18 to 30 in good health and CMV-seronegative.

This clone was counted a single time. This chain joins TRBV29-1 and TRBJ2-7, with D maybe TRBD1 (6 bases). This CDR3 contains 15 residues. Trimming took off 5 bases at V and 4 bases at J, with 21 bases between the two ends. CDR1 is SQVTM, CDR2 ANQGSEA, per germline. CDR3 protein: CSVLSRDTSRYEQYF. The CDR3 DNA sequence: TGCAGCGTTTTATCCCGGGACACCTCGCGGTACGAGCAGTACTTC.

The chain has TRBV9 and TRBJ1-2; a weak D match, TRBD1 (5 bases). Germline CDR1 and CDR2: SGDLS and YYNGEE. This CDR3 has 14 residues. V was pared by 2 bases and J by 4 bases, with 12 bases between. The CDR3 reads CASSVARGGYGYTF. The CDR3 DNA follows: TGTGCCAGCAGCGTGGCTAGGGGCGGCTATGGCTACACCTTC.

This chain connects TRBV13 to TRBJ2-1; 8 bases fit TRBD2. The V and J ends lost 1 base and 9 bases, in that order; junction bases with no gene match: 2. CDR1 is PRHDT and CDR2 is FYEKMQ in the germline V gene (reference sequence). The CDR3 runs to 13 residues. The CDR3 DNA reads TGTGCCAGCAGCTTAGCGGGGGGGCCTGAGCAGTTCTTC. Translating gives CASSLAGGPEQFF.

This clone showed up just once. The chain joins TRBV30 to TRBJ2-3, with 7 bases that match TRBD1. There are 15 residues in the CDR3. With V trimmed by 0 bases and J by 3 bases, 6 bases remained unmatched. Germline CDR1 GTSNPN, CDR2 SVGIG (reference sequence). The CDR3 coding sequence is TGTGCCTGGAGTGTACAGGGGAAGAAGACAGATACGCAGTATTTT. Protein sequence: CAWSVQGKKTDTQYF.

Only a few counts were recorded for this clone. This sequence joins TRBV4-2 and TRBJ2-7, with D unclear. The CDR3 length is 13 residues. V lost 0 bases to trimming and J lost 5 bases, with 8 bases between them. Germline V gene data show CDR1 as LGHNA and CDR2 as YNFKEQ. For the CDR3, the DNA is TGTGCCAGCAGCCAAGATAGCCTGAACGAGCAGTACTTC. This gives the protein CASSQDSLNEQYF.

This clone was observed a single time. J is TRBJ1-4 and V is TRBV4-3; 8 bases line up with TRBD1. The junction had 6 bases not matched to a gene; V was cut back by 4 bases and J by 8 bases. This CDR3 contains 14 residues. Germline CDR1 and CDR2: LGHNA and YSLEER. CDR3 in amino acids: CASSLGQGWEKLFF. CDR3 coding DNA: TGCGCCAGCAGCCTTGGACAGGGTTGGGAAAAACTGTTTTTT.

The genes are TRBV9 and TRBJ2-5, with a tentative D call TRBD2 (5 bases). CDR3 length: 13 residues. From germline, CDR1 is SGDLS and CDR2 YYNGEE. Trimming took off 3 bases at V and 7 bases at J, with 13 bases between the two ends. The CDR3 region has the DNA TGTGCCAGCAGCGCAGTACTAGGTGGGACCCAGTACTTC. This encodes CASSAVLGGTQYF. The complete variable domain, with remaining parts taken from reference TRBV9 and TRBJ2-5, reads DSGVTQTPKHLITATGQRVTLRCSPRSGDLSVYWYQQSLDQGLQFLIQYYNGEERAKGNILERFSAQQFPDLHSELNLSSLELGDSALYFCASSAVLGGTQYFGPGTRLLVL.

The chain has TRBV6-4 and TRBJ2-1; 8 nucleotides match TRBD1. This CDR3 has 16 amino acids. V lost 2 bases to trimming and J lost 3 bases; unmatched junction nucleotides: 6. Germline CDR1 MRHNA, CDR2 SNTAGT. CDR3 DNA: TGTGCCAGCAGTGACCGCGGGACAGGAGACTACAATGAGCAGTTCTTC. It encodes CASSDRGTGDYNEQFF.

The chain combines TRBV7-6 with TRBJ2-3, with D tentatively TRBD2 (5 bases). In germline, CDR1 is SGHVS, CDR2 FNYEAQ. Trimming took off 3 bases at V and 2 bases at J, with 18 bases between the two ends. The CDR3 contains 17 residues. The CDR3 sequence: CASSLGRGFGNTDTQYF. The CDR3 nucleotides read TGTGCCAGCAGCTTGGGCCGAGGGTTCGGAAACACAGATACGCAGTATTTT.

The gene calls are TRBV5-1 and TRBJ1-4, with TRBD1 identical over 12 bases. The CDR3 extends over 18 amino acids. Germline assignment: CDR1 SGHRS and CDR2 YFSETQ. With 2 bases clipped from V and 0 bases from J, the junction kept 5 bases outside the gene matches. CDR3 amino acids: CASSLRDRGLATNEKLFF. CDR3 in DNA: TGCGCCAGCAGCTTAAGGGACAGGGGGCTTGCAACTAATGAAAAACTGTTTTTT.

The chain links TRBV6-1 to TRBJ1-2, with a tentative D call TRBD1 (6 bases). CDR3 length: 14 residues. The germline V gene encodes CDR1 MNHNS and CDR2 SASEGT. The V end was cut by 0 bases, the J end by 6 bases, with 11 bases between. This CDR3 is CASSEAWQGNGYTF. The CDR3 DNA reads TGTGCCAGCAGTGAAGCGTGGCAGGGGAATGGCTACACCTTC.

This chain connects TRBV19 to TRBJ2-3, with TRBD1 matching over 7 bases. This CDR3 is 14 amino acids long. Germline CDR1 is LNHDA and CDR2 is SQIVND (reference sequence). J lost 5 bases, V lost 10 bases, and 12 bases had no gene match. This CDR3 reads CATITTPGGDTQYF. Here the CDR3 DNA reads TGTGCCACCATAACTACCCCAGGGGGAGATACGCAGTATTTT.

This clone was found once. The rearrangement joins TRBV2 to TRBJ2-5; TRBD2 agrees at 7 bases. There are 16 residues in the CDR3. J was trimmed by 2 bases and V by 1 base; bases with no gene match: 7. The V gene's germline CDR1 is SNHLY and CDR2 FYNNEI. CDR3 nucleotide sequence: TGTGCCAGCAGTGAAGGTCGGGGGGTTAATCAAGAGACCCAGTACTTC. Its protein is CASSEGRGVNQETQYF.

The V and J genes are TRBV6-6 and TRBJ1-6, with D unclear. The length of the CDR3 is 12 residues. The V gene's germline CDR1 is MNHNY and CDR2 SVGAGI (reference sequence). V gave up 7 bases and J gave up 9 bases, with 10 bases separating them. Here the CDR3 reads CASNDGASPLHF. CDR3 DNA: TGTGCCAGCAACGACGGAGCTTCACCCCTCCACTTT.

The DNA for the CDR3 is TGCGCCAGCAGCTTGGGGCCGGGACAGGGACGGGAGACCCAGTACTTC. Encoded protein: CASSLGPGQGRETQYF. The V call is TRBV5-1, the J call TRBJ2-5, with 9 positions matching TRBD1. This CDR3 has 16 amino acids. V lost 0 bases and J lost 5; bases outside the gene matches: 8. Germline V lookup: CDR1 SGHRS, CDR2 YFSETQ.

The chain uses TRBV5-1 and TRBJ2-7, with TRBD2 as a possible D gene (5 bases). CDR1 SGHRS and CDR2 YFSETQ come from the germline V gene. CDR3 length: 15 residues. Trimming removed 7 bases from V and 4 bases from J, with 21 bases in between. The CDR3 nucleotides read TGCGCCAGCGCGGGCTCGAGCGTCGGGTATTACGAGCAGTACTTC. Residues: CASAGSSVGYYEQYF. Full variable domain (outside the CDR3, taken from reference TRBV5-1 and TRBJ2-7): KAGVTQTPRYLIKTRGQQVTLSCSPISGHRSVSWYQQTPGQGLQFLFEYFSETQRNKGNFPGRFSGRQFSNSRSEMNVSTLELGDSALYLCASAGSSVGYYEQYFGPGTRLTVT.

V and J are TRBV15 and TRBJ1-6; 7 bases map to TRBD1. CDR3 length equals 16 residues. The trim removed 3 bases at V and 4 bases at J, leaving 6 bases unmatched. From germline, CDR1 is LNHNV and CDR2 YYDKDF (reference sequence). CDR3: CATSSGRDSYNSPLHF. CDR3 nucleotide sequence: TGTGCCACCAGCAGCGGCCGGGACAGTTATAATTCACCCCTCCACTTT.

The genes are TRBV25-1 and TRBJ2-1, with 14 bases matching TRBD2. The trim removed 3 bases at V and 7 bases at J, leaving 5 bases unmatched. CDR1 is MGHDK and CDR2 is SYGVNS in the germline V gene. The CDR3 spans 16 residues. The CDR3 DNA follows: TGTGCCAGCAGTGAGTATAGGACTAGCGGGAGGAATGAGCAGTTCTTC. This gives the protein CASSEYRTSGRNEQFF.

The rearrangement joins TRBV11-2 to TRBJ2-7, with TRBD2 matching over 11 bases. The CDR3 is made up of 14 amino acids. Germline V gives CDR1 SGHAT, CDR2 FQNNGV. Losses at the gene ends were 5 bases for V and 3 bases for J; bases not matched to a gene: 3. The CDR3 DNA follows: TGTGCCAGCAGCACCGGACTAGCGGGCTACGAGCAGTACTTC. Protein sequence: CASSTGLAGYEQYF.

The rearrangement joins TRBV2 to TRBJ2-4, with 8 bases lining up with TRBD2. CDR1 is SNHLY, CDR2 FYNNEI, per germline. The CDR3 loop spans 15 amino acids. The junction had 13 bases not matched to a gene; V was cut back by 4 bases and J by 11 bases. The CDR3 DNA sequence: TGTGCCAGCAGTGGACGGACTAGCAGCAAAAAGTTTCAGTACTTC. Its translation: CASSGRTSSKKFQYF.

The rearrangement links TRBV18 to TRBJ2-5; 8 bases line up with TRBD1. J lost 5 bases, V lost 3 bases, and 8 bases had no gene match. The germline V gene encodes CDR1 KGHSH and CDR2 LQKENI. The CDR3 has 15 residues. The CDR3 region is CASSPGTGGLETQYF. CDR3 nucleotides: TGTGCCAGCTCACCCGGGACAGGAGGGTTGGAGACCCAGTACTTC.

The genes are TRBV29-1 and TRBJ2-2; no clear D. Germline CDR1 is SQVTM and CDR2 is ANQGSEA. The CDR3 runs 13 residues. Trimming took 0 bases from V and 4 from J, leaving 6 bases between them. CDR3 protein: CSVEDPFTGELFF. The CDR3 nucleotides are TGCAGCGTTGAAGACCCCTTCACCGGGGAGCTGTTTTTT.

The J gene is TRBJ2-3, the V gene TRBV4-3; D may be TRBD2 (7 bases). The CDR3 loop spans 17 amino acids. With 2 bases removed from V and 4 bases from J, the gap between germline ends came to 19 bases. Germline V gene sequence: CDR1 LGHNA, CDR2 YSLEER. In nucleotides, the CDR3 is TGCGCCAGCAGCCAACGGCCGGGGGGCCGATCTCCAGATACGCAGTATTTT. It yields the protein CASSQRPGGRSPDTQYF.

The chain recombines TRBV14 with TRBJ2-3, with 10 bases lining up with TRBD1. The CDR3 length is 15 residues. Germline-derived CDR1 and CDR2 are SGHDN and FVKESK. With V trimmed by 3 bases and J by 5 bases, 5 bases remained unmatched. In DNA, the CDR3 is TGTGCCAGCAGCCAGGGACAGGGGTCAGGAGATACGCAGTATTTT. As protein: CASSQGQGSGDTQYF.